The entry below describes one T cell receptor beta chain. Trimming removed 6 bases from V and 8 bases from J, with 16 bases in between. The germline CDR1 and CDR2 sequences are LNHDA and SQIVND (reference sequence). This CDR3 comprises 14 residues. TCRdb keeps only in-frame clones here, not all; method: immunoSEQ multiplex PCR. The repertoire holds approximately 530,000 clones, with approximately 91% as singletons. This specimen comes from a study of blood T cell repertoires in COVID-19. What was sequenced was peripheral blood. The chain links TRBV19 to TRBJ2-2; no reliable D call. The sequence derives from a woman aged 45 to 65 with COVID-19, enrolled during active disease. The DNA for the CDR3 is TGTGCCAGTAGCCCGATGCCGTCAGCGGGGGAGCTGTTTTTT. Protein: CASSPMPSAGELFF.